This section outlines one TCR beta chain sequence together with its context. This sample is part of a study of blood T cell repertoires in COVID-19. Across the whole study: Acute-phase and convalescent COVID-19 samples originated in the United States, Italy and Spain. The cDNA or gDNA used as material had been derived from T cells, B-cell-depleted T cells, or PBMCs.

CDR1 is SGDLS, CDR2 YYNGEE, per germline. Trimming pared 3 bases from V and 8 bases from J, leaving 19 bases between. The CDR3 has 15 residues. Per the study methods: Amplification of reference gene primers provided the estimated nucleated cell counts. Repertoires were generated with immunoSEQ multiplex PCR, while TCRdb's copy carries only in-frame clones and drops some. V and J calls and clone size follow that table, whereas D and trimming were derived from the DNA. The table records about 89,000 clones, 82% of them present only once. The J gene is TRBJ2-3, the V gene TRBV9; a possible D gene is TRBD1 (5 bases). Sequencing was performed on peripheral blood. This receptor was identified in a man between 65 and 80 years old with acute or convalescent COVID-19. Here the CDR3 reads CASSEAVTGRSTQYF. CDR3 nucleotide sequence: TGTGCCAGCAGCGAGGCCGTAACAGGAAGAAGTACGCAGTATTTT.